These 23 T cell receptor beta chains were sequenced from one sample in a study of vaccination and CD4 T cells after COVID-19. These receptors are not linked to any known antigen. Treatment specified: roughly 10-day PBMC culture with coronavirus spike peptide pools or control peptides (ViraFEST assay). Cultured CD4+ T cell DNA underwent sequencing with the Oncomine TCR Beta short-read assay. TCRdb itself ran the PCR reads through MiXCR, one entry per CDR3 protein. The repertoire consists of about 15,000 distinct CDR3 sequences, with about 48% occurring once and the leading ten covering roughly 4.5%. Sample: CD4+ T cells from blood, cultured in vitro, taken before SARS-CoV-2 vaccination. All receptors come from a human donor who had recovered from COVID-19.

The sample holds a few counts of this clonotype. V usage is TRBV24-1 and J usage is TRBJ1-1, with D unresolved. The germline CDR1 and CDR2 sequences are KGHDR and SFDVKD. Trimming took off 6 bases at V and 7 bases at J, with 8 bases between the two ends. The CDR3 covers 11 residues. DNA of the CDR3: TGTGCCACCAGTATGGGATTTGAAGCTTTCTTT. Its protein product is CATSMGFEAFF.

The genes are TRBV20-1 and TRBJ1-3; D is unresolved. This CDR3 region has 14 residues. Germline V gives CDR1 DFQATT, CDR2 SNEGSKA (reference sequence). The V end was cut by 6 bases, the J end by 2 bases, with 14 bases between. As DNA, the CDR3 is TGCAGTGCATTCCCTAGGAGGACTGGAAACACCATATATTTT. It is translated as CSAFPRRTGNTIYF.

This clonotype was recorded only once. Mismatch with germline at one junction end may stem from a read error. The chain has TRBV7-6 and TRBJ2-5, with 7 bases matching TRBD1. From germline, CDR1 is SGHVS and CDR2 FNYEAQ. The CDR3 has 16 amino acids. The CDR3 loop is CTSSLVPKGQEETQYF. As DNA, the CDR3 is TGTACCAGCAGCTTAGTCCCAAAAGGACAGGAAGAGACCCAGTACTTC.

V is TRBV20-1 and J is TRBJ1-5; D is ambiguous. CDR1 and CDR2 from the germline V gene are DFQATT and SNEGSKA (reference sequence). V was shortened by 4 bases and J by 0 bases, with 10 bases between the two germline ends. This CDR3 contains 14 residues. CDR3 amino acids: CSATASVSNQPQHF. The DNA for the CDR3 is TGCAGTGCTACGGCCTCCGTTAGCAATCAGCCCCAGCATTTT.

There are a few counts of this clonotype. This chain uses TRBV6-2 or TRBV6-3 with TRBJ1-5, with TRBD1 identical over 9 bases. Looked up from germline, CDR1 is MNHEY and CDR2 is SVGEGT. Unmatched junction bases numbered 8, after V lost 8 bases and J lost 3 bases. CDR3 length: 15 amino acids. The CDR3 nucleotides are TGTGCCAGCGATGTTGGGGACAGGGCCAATCAGCCCCAGCATTTT. It codes for CASDVGDRANQPQHF.

Concerning this clonotype: An end of the junction differs from the germline gene, which may be a read error. The genes are TRBV5-1 and TRBJ2-3, with D hard to call. CDR1 is SGHRS, CDR2 YFSETQ, per germline. The CDR3 is 12 amino acids. The CDR3 nucleotides are TGCGCCAGCGGCTTGACGCGAGATACGCAGTATTTT. Protein: CASGLTRDTQYF.

This clonotype appeared a few times. The chain links TRBV11-3 to TRBJ2-2; 10 nucleotides agree with TRBD2. Losses at the gene ends were 5 bases for V and 4 bases for J; bases not matched to a gene: 10. CDR1 is SGHNT, CDR2 YENEEA, per germline. CDR3 size: 17 residues. CDR3 nucleotides: TGTGCCAGCAGCCCGCCAGGAGCGGGGGGGCGCACCGGGGAGCTGTTTTTT. It specifies CASSPPGAGGRTGELFF.

This chain joins TRBV20-1 and TRBJ2-3; possible D gene TRBD2, 7 bases. This CDR3 is 17 amino acids long. V lost 1 base and J 0 bases, leaving 17 bases between the germline ends. The germline gives CDR1 DFQATT, CDR2 SNEGSKA (reference sequence). Here the CDR3 DNA reads TGCAGTGCTAGAGCCGTAGTCGGGGGGCTGAGCACAGATACGCAGTATTTT. Translation: CSARAVVGGLSTDTQYF.

This chain links TRBV19 with TRBJ1-5; tentatively, D is TRBD1 (5 bases). Germline V CDR1 and CDR2: LNHDA, SQIVND (reference sequence). V lost 0 bases and J lost 0, with 12 bases in between. CDR3 size: 17 residues. This chain's CDR3 is CASSIDRWGNSNQPQHF. DNA for the CDR3: TGTGCCAGTAGTATAGATAGGTGGGGGAATAGCAATCAGCCCCAGCATTTT. Combining the CDR3 with reference TRBV19 and TRBJ1-5 gives the whole variable domain DGGITQSPKYLFRKEGQNVTLSCEQNLNHDAMYWYRQDPGQGLRLIYYSQIVNDFQKGDIAEGYSVSREKKESFPLTVTSAQKNPTAFYLCASSIDRWGNSNQPQHFGDGTRLSIL.

This chain joins TRBV7-9 and TRBJ2-7; D not certain. Per germline, CDR1 SEHNR and CDR2 FQNEAQ (reference sequence). V was clipped by 3 bases and J by 3 bases, with 3 bases between them. CDR3 length equals 11 residues. The CDR3 region has the DNA TGTGCCAGCAGCTTCAACTACGAGCAGTACTTC. It codes for CASSFNYEQYF.

The V and J genes are TRBV7-3 and TRBJ2-5; TRBD2 agrees at 10 bases. J was trimmed by 2 bases and V by 5 bases; bases with no gene match: 5. This CDR3 region has 15 residues. Looked up from germline, CDR1 is SGHTA and CDR2 is FQGTGA. CDR3 nucleotides: TGTGCCAGCAGCCGGGGTAGCGGGAGGCAAGAGACCCAGTACTTC. It is translated as CASSRGSGRQETQYF.

J is TRBJ2-5 and V is TRBV19, with TRBD2 matching 10 bases. The CDR3 totals 16 residues. V was pared by 5 bases and J by 3 bases, with 9 bases of the junction left unmatched. CDR1 LNHDA and CDR2 SQIVND come from the germline V gene (reference sequence). The CDR3 DNA reads as TGTGCCAGTAGTTCGCTTCTTACTAGCGGGAAAGAGACCCAGTACTTC. Amino acid sequence: CASSSLLTSGKETQYF.

The genes are TRBV20-1 and TRBJ2-1; TRBD1 might be the D (6 bases). V gave up 4 bases and J gave up 1 base, with 11 bases separating them. Looked up from germline, CDR1 is DFQATT and CDR2 is SNEGSKA (reference sequence). The CDR3 length is 14 residues. The DNA for the CDR3 is TGCAGTGCTACTGGACAGCTTTCCTACAATGAGCAGTTCTTC. This codes for CSATGQLSYNEQFF.

V is TRBV6-1 and J is TRBJ1-2, with TRBD1 matching 7 bases. The germline CDR1 and CDR2 sequences are MNHNS and SASEGT. The V segment lost 6 bases and the J segment 2 bases; nucleotides outside the gene matches: 6. This CDR3 contains 14 residues. CDR3 coding DNA: TGTGCCAGCAGGAGTACGGGACAGAACTATGGCTACACCTTC. Protein: CASRSTGQNYGYTF.

This clonotype was counted a few times. As DNA, the CDR3 is TGTGCCAGCAGCTTAGCGGGCTCCGGGCAGCCCCAGCATTTT. Residues: CASSLAGSGQPQHF. V is TRBV7-9 and J is TRBJ1-5; D gene ambiguous. Between the trimmed V and J ends, which lost 0 bases and 7 bases, there was a span of 10 bases. This CDR3 is built from 14 residues. From germline, CDR1 is SEHNR and CDR2 FQNEAQ (reference sequence).

The chain employs TRBV12-5 and TRBJ1-1, with 10 bases lining up with TRBD1. Germline-derived CDR1 and CDR2 are LGHNT and FRNRAP. CDR3 length equals 14 residues. V dropped 6 bases and J dropped 3; count of bases not matched to a gene: 4. CDR3 amino acids: CASGPGQGDTEAFF. CDR3 sequence (DNA): TGTGCTAGTGGCCCCGGACAGGGGGACACTGAAGCTTTCTTT.

This clonotype was seen only a few times. The chain employs TRBV20-1 and TRBJ1-5; tentative D call: TRBD1 (5 bases). The V gene's germline CDR1 is DFQATT and CDR2 SNEGSKA (reference sequence). The CDR3 is 14 residues long. The germline V and J ends were trimmed by 3 bases and 0 bases, with 9 bases remaining between them. The CDR3 reads CSASGGYSNQPQHF. In DNA form, the CDR3 reads TGCAGTGCTAGCGGGGGGTATAGCAATCAGCCCCAGCATTTT.

This clonotype has just a few counts. V is TRBV19 and J is TRBJ2-3; D is perhaps TRBD1 (5 bases). Germline V gives CDR1 LNHDA, CDR2 SQIVND (reference sequence). The CDR3 spans 12 residues. Trimming shortened V by 4 bases and J by 6 bases, and 8 bases separated the two germline ends. DNA of the CDR3: TGTGCCAGTAGTACAGGGCGGGATACGCAGTATTTT. As protein: CASSTGRDTQYF.

The chain uses TRBV27 and TRBJ1-6; D perhaps matches TRBD1 (6 bases). This CDR3 spans 15 amino acids. Germline assignment: CDR1 MNHEY and CDR2 SMNVEV (reference sequence). Trimming cost V 4 bases and J 9 bases, with 16 bases left between them. The CDR3 is CASSWGKKGGSPLHF. The CDR3 DNA is TGTGCCAGCAGTTGGGGGAAGAAGGGGGGTTCACCCCTCCACTTT.

V is TRBV6-1 and J is TRBJ2-7, with 7 bases identical to TRBD1. Looked up from germline, CDR1 is MNHNS and CDR2 is SASEGT. After removal of 6 bases from V and 7 bases from J, the junction contained 9 bases not matched to a gene. The CDR3 covers 13 residues. In DNA form, the CDR3 reads TGTGCCAGCAGCCAGGGGACAGTCCAAGAGCAGTACTTC. Translation gives CASSQGTVQEQYF.

This clonotype was detected only a few times. This chain links TRBV27 with TRBJ1-1; TRBD1 agrees at 7 bases. Germline lookup yields CDR1 MNHEY and CDR2 SMNVEV (reference sequence). CDR3 length: 14 residues. V was pared by 3 bases and J by 6 bases, with 7 bases of the junction left unmatched. The CDR3 DNA reads as TGTGCCAGCAGTTTTGGTCTAGGGGGCGCTGAAGCTTTCTTT. Encoded protein: CASSFGLGGAEAFF.

CDR3 residues: CASSTTVNTEAFF. CDR3 nucleotide sequence: TGTGCCAGTAGTACTACAGTGAACACTGAAGCTTTCTTT. The gene calls are TRBV19 and TRBJ1-1; no definite D call. Germline V lookup: CDR1 LNHDA, CDR2 SQIVND (reference sequence). The length of the CDR3 is 13 residues. The V end was cut by 4 bases, the J end by 0 bases, with 6 bases between.

This clonotype was seen once. The chain has TRBV5-4 and TRBJ1-2; 7 positions match TRBD1. Unmatched junction bases numbered 8, after V lost 4 bases and J lost 8 bases. CDR3 size: 13 residues. Germline V CDR1 and CDR2: SGHNT, YYREEE (reference sequence). CDR3 nucleotides: TGTGCCAGCAGCCGCGGAACAGGGGAAGGCTACACCTTC. It yields the protein CASSRGTGEGYTF. Filled out from reference TRBV5-4 and TRBJ1-2, the complete variable domain reads ETGVTQSPTHLIKTRGQQVTLRCSSQSGHNTVSWYQQALGQGPQFIFQYYREEENGRGNFPPRFSGLQFPNYSSELNVNALELDDSALYLCASSRGTGEGYTFGSGTRLTVV.